These 24 T cell receptor beta chains were sequenced from one sample in a study of T cells in Graves' hyperthyroidism and ophthalmopathy (dated 2019 in TCRdb). Library prep was done by multiplex PCR. Sequencer: Illumina HiSeq 2000. The TCR beta CDR3 regions were amplified from the RNA transcripts. The first round of RT-PCR for the TCR CDR3 was performed with the HTBI primer set and the Qiagen OneStep RT-PCR kit. TCRdb trimmed public reads at Q25 via fastp, called clones via MiXCR and kept in-frame beta chains. One record per CDR3 amino acid sequence lists the most common genes and DNA. The sample includes approximately 510,000 distinct CDR3 sequences, with 46% observed a single time. The ten largest clones represent around 47% of the sample. Sequencing used peripheral blood or thyroid tissue (not recorded which). These receptors all stem from an adult woman with Graves' disease, either hyperthyroidism or ophthalmopathy (not recorded which).

V gene TRBV20-1 combines with J gene TRBJ2-2; the match to TRBD2 covers 13 bases. Germline CDR1 is DFQATT and CDR2 is SNEGSKA (reference sequence). The ends lost 5 bases at V and 5 bases at J; junction bases unmatched: 8. This CDR3 is built from 16 residues. For the CDR3, the DNA is TGCAGTGCTGGACTAGCGGGAGTAGGTTATACCGGGGAGCTGTTTTTT. The encoded protein is CSAGLAGVGYTGELFF.

This clonotype was seen a handful of times. The rearrangement uses TRBV6-6 and TRBJ1-2; D perhaps matches TRBD1 (6 bases). The germline V gene encodes CDR1 MNHNY and CDR2 SVGAGI (reference sequence). This CDR3 comprises 14 residues. Trimming removed 7 bases at V and 4 bases at J, with 16 bases between. CDR3 nucleotide sequence: TGTGCCAGCATCGGTCGGGACACGGGCTATGGCTACACCTTC. It specifies CASIGRDTGYGYTF.

Ten or more counts support this clonotype. V usage is TRBV5-1 and J usage is TRBJ1-1, with D possibly matching TRBD1 (6 bases). Trimming removed 4 bases from V and 0 bases from J, with 13 bases in between. The CDR3 runs 15 residues. The V gene's germline CDR1 is SGHRS and CDR2 YFSETQ. CDR3 DNA: TGCGCCAGCAGCCAGGGGTACCAGGTGAACACTGAAGCTTTCTTT. This codes for CASSQGYQVNTEAFF.

The V and J genes are TRBV30 and TRBJ2-5, with 7 bases identical to TRBD2. After removal of 4 bases from V and 2 bases from J, the junction contained 10 bases not matched to a gene. Germline loops: CDR1 GTSNPN, CDR2 SVGIG (reference sequence). This CDR3 comprises 15 residues. The CDR3 DNA reads TGTGCCTGGATAGGATCAGCGGGATCTCAAGAGACCCAGTACTTC. Amino acids: CAWIGSAGSQETQYF.

The chain employs TRBV19 and TRBJ1-5, with a weak D call TRBD1 (5 bases). Trimming stripped 10 bases from V and 2 bases from J, with 9 bases between. Germline V gene data show CDR1 as LNHDA and CDR2 as SQIVND (reference sequence). CDR3 length equals 12 residues. The CDR3 nucleotides are TGTGCCACCAGGGATGGCAATCAGCCCCAGCATTTT. Translating gives CATRDGNQPQHF.

The chain has TRBV7-3 and TRBJ2-7, with D unresolved. The CDR3 totals 15 residues. CDR1 SGHTA and CDR2 FQGTGA come from the germline V gene. Trimming stripped 0 bases from V and 9 bases from J, with 18 bases between. CDR3 DNA sequence: TGTGCCAGCAGCTTAACTGCTCGCGGAGCATCAGGGCAGTACTTC. Protein sequence: CASSLTARGASGQYF.

This clonotype was found once. The chain uses TRBV19 and TRBJ2-1; TRBD1 matches at 7 bases. Trimming took 10 bases from V and 7 from J; bases not matched to a gene: 10. CDR1 is LNHDA and CDR2 is SQIVND in the germline V gene (reference sequence). The CDR3 covers 13 residues. CDR3: CATWDRAPNEQFF. DNA of the CDR3: TGTGCCACCTGGGACAGAGCCCCTAATGAGCAGTTCTTC. The complete variable domain, with remaining parts taken from reference TRBV19 and TRBJ2-1, reads DGGITQSPKYLFRKEGQNVTLSCEQNLNHDAMYWYRQDPGQGLRLIYYSQIVNDFQKGDIAEGYSVSREKKESFPLTVTSAQKNPTAFYLCATWDRAPNEQFFGPGTRLTVL.

In its sample, this clonotype was seen many times. V is TRBV5-4 and J is TRBJ2-5, with 7 bases that match TRBD2. V trimming: 4 bases; J trimming: 0 bases; junction bases outside the gene matches: 9. This CDR3 has 16 amino acids. Germline V gene data show CDR1 as SGHNT and CDR2 as YYREEE (reference sequence). The CDR3 nucleotides read TGTGCCAGCAGCAAGGCGGCTAGCGGATACCAAGAGACCCAGTACTTC. Translating gives CASSKAASGYQETQYF.

The rearrangement links TRBV12-3 or TRBV12-4 to TRBJ1-1, with no clear D. The CDR3 sequence is 13 residues long. V shed 6 bases and J shed 6 bases, with 14 bases lying between them. CDR3 nucleotides: TGTGCCAGCAGCAGACGACTCGGGGCTGAAGCTTTCTTT. The encoded protein is CASSRRLGAEAFF.

Ten or more counts support this clonotype. The chain combines TRBV7-9 with TRBJ1-6; D uncertain. Trimming removed 2 bases from V and 12 bases from J, with 11 bases in between. CDR3 size: 13 residues. Per germline, CDR1 SEHNR and CDR2 FQNEAQ (reference sequence). CDR3 nucleotide sequence: TGTGCCAGCAGCTTACTGTCGGGCAGACCCCTCCACTTT. It translates to CASSLLSGRPLHF.

This clonotype was counted many times. The chain is built from TRBV4-3 and TRBJ1-5; D is ambiguous. From germline, CDR1 is LGHNA and CDR2 YSLEER. V gave up 1 base and J gave up 7 bases, with 8 bases separating them. This CDR3 spans 13 amino acids. The chain's CDR3 is CASSQGIEQPQHF. CDR3 in DNA: TGCGCCAGCAGCCAAGGGATTGAACAGCCCCAGCATTTT.

This chain joins TRBV7-2 and TRBJ2-2; D remains unclear. V was cut by 5 bases and J by 8 bases, with 12 bases left in between. Germline V gives CDR1 SGHTA, CDR2 FQGNSA. This CDR3 has 13 residues. CDR3 coding DNA: TGTGCCAGCAGCCACTGGCTATGGGGGGAGCTGTTTTTT. Amino acids: CASSHWLWGELFF.

This chain uses TRBV7-8 with TRBJ1-2; D not certain. Germline loops: CDR1 SGHVS, CDR2 FQNEAQ. Between the trimmed V and J ends, which lost 0 bases and 12 bases, there was a span of 11 bases. The CDR3 consists of 12 residues. The CDR3 bases are TGTGCCAGCAGCTTAGCGGCGATCGGAAACACCTTC. Protein product: CASSLAAIGNTF.

The gene calls are TRBV7-9 and TRBJ1-1; D call uncertain. The germline CDR1 and CDR2 sequences are SEHNR and FQNEAQ (reference sequence). V lost 2 bases and J lost 5, with 6 bases in between. CDR3 length: 12 amino acids. CDR3 sequence (DNA): TGTGCCAGCAGCTTAACTCAGACTGAAGCTTTCTTT. This sequence encodes CASSLTQTEAFF.

This clonotype was recorded many times. The V gene is TRBV12-3 or TRBV12-4, the J gene TRBJ1-4; D possibly corresponds to TRBD1 (6 bases). V shed 6 bases and J shed 1 base, with 12 bases lying between them. This CDR3 is 15 amino acids long. The DNA for the CDR3 is TGTGCCAGCAGCTCCGGACAGCTAACTAATGAAAAACTGTTTTTT. Its protein product is CASSSGQLTNEKLFF.

V gene TRBV2 combines with J gene TRBJ2-1, with 7 bases matching TRBD1. Germline loops: CDR1 SNHLY, CDR2 FYNNEI. The ends lost 7 bases at V and 2 bases at J; junction bases unmatched: 5. There are 14 residues in the CDR3. This chain's CDR3 is CASTWDSTYNEQFF. CDR3 sequence (DNA): TGTGCCAGCACATGGGACAGCACCTACAATGAGCAGTTCTTC.

This clonotype has a count of ten or more. V is TRBV7-2 and J is TRBJ2-2; 9 positions agree with TRBD1. CDR1 and CDR2 (germline): SGHTA, FQGNSA. The V gene end was trimmed by 3 bases and the J gene end by 0 bases; junction bases not matched to a gene: 5. The length of the CDR3 is 17 residues. The CDR3 DNA is TGTGCCAGCAGCTTCTCCGGGACAGGGTCGAACACCGGGGAGCTGTTTTTT. Amino acid sequence: CASSFSGTGSNTGELFF. The whole variable domain, filled in from reference TRBV7-2 and TRBJ2-2, reads GAGVSQSPSNKVTEKGKDVELRCDPISGHTALYWYRQSLGQGLEFLIYFQGNSAPDKSGLPSDRFSAERTGGSVSTLTIQRTQQEDSAVYLCASSFSGTGSNTGELFFGEGSRLTVL.

The genes are TRBV20-1 and TRBJ1-2; possibly TRBD1 for D (6 bases). The length of the CDR3 is 15 residues. V lost 3 bases, J lost 2 bases, and 16 bases lay in between. CDR1 is DFQATT and CDR2 is SNEGSKA in the germline V gene (reference sequence). CDR3 DNA sequence: TGCAGTGCTAGGTCGGGGGGCGATACGAACTATGGCTACACCTTC. The encoded protein is CSARSGGDTNYGYTF.

CDR3: CATSDWGGEQFF. In DNA form, the CDR3 reads TGTGCCACCAGTGATTGGGGCGGGGAGCAGTTCTTC. The rearrangement uses TRBV24-1 and TRBJ2-1, with D perhaps TRBD1 or TRBD2 (5 bases each). V was cut by 2 bases and J by 10 bases, with 8 bases left in between. CDR1 is KGHDR and CDR2 is SFDVKD in the germline V gene. This CDR3 contains 12 residues.

This clonotype was detected ten times or more. The J gene is TRBJ1-5, the V gene TRBV10-3; no clear D gene. CDR1 and CDR2 (germline): ENHRY, SYGVKD. CDR3 length: 12 amino acids. Trimming left V 3 bases short and J 7 bases short, with 7 bases between. The CDR3 is CAISDPDQPQHF. In nucleotides, the CDR3 is TGTGCCATCAGTGATCCGGACCAGCCCCAGCATTTT.

This clonotype turned up a few times. This CDR3 fails to terminate in the conserved phenylalanine or tryptophan, so it likely reflects a read error. No DNA is shown, since the ends of the CDR3 on it are uncertain; the CDR3 is the one TCRdb lists. The genes are TRBV20-1 and TRBJ2-5; the DNA was not used to check the table's D call, TRBD2. Looked up from germline, CDR1 is DFQATT and CDR2 is SNEGSKA (reference sequence). Ends included, the CDR3 has 8 residues. CDR3 residues: CSARAGAL.

This clonotype occurred a few times. The chain links TRBV29-1 to TRBJ2-1; 12 nucleotides align to TRBD2. The CDR3 contains 18 residues. CDR1 is SQVTM, CDR2 ANQGSEA, per germline. V lost 1 base to trimming and J lost 0 bases; unmatched junction nucleotides: 7. The CDR3 here is CSVEGPLAGGVSYNEQFF. The CDR3 region has the DNA TGCAGCGTTGAAGGACCCCTAGCGGGAGGGGTCTCCTACAATGAGCAGTTCTTC.

V is TRBV10-3 and J is TRBJ1-4, with 10 bases identical to TRBD1. CDR1 is ENHRY, CDR2 SYGVKD, per germline. V dropped 4 bases and J dropped 5; count of bases not matched to a gene: 4. This CDR3 comprises 15 residues. CDR3 in amino acids: CAISGSGQGNEKLFF. The CDR3 DNA reads TGTGCCATCAGTGGATCGGGACAGGGGAATGAAAAACTGTTTTTT.

This chain joins TRBV29-1 and TRBJ2-2; TRBD2 matches 7 bases. The CDR3 consists of 12 residues. Germline V gives CDR1 SQVTM, CDR2 ANQGSEA. With 8 bases clipped from V and 1 base from J, the junction kept 1 base outside the gene matches. CDR3 amino acids: CSLAGNTGELFF. The CDR3 region has the DNA TGCAGCTTAGCGGGGAACACCGGGGAGCTGTTTTTT.